These 10 T cell receptor beta chains were all obtained from the same sample, sequenced in a study of shared T cell receptors in the human thymus. Measured with immunoSEQ multiplex PCR; TCRdb has only the in-frame clones, and not every one. The sample yields about 710,000 clones, more than 75% seen once. Another study also made use of these data, one on human thymus T cells.

Input material: thymocytes. All receptors derive from a boy in the first two years of life with a congenital heart defect.

The chain couples TRBV10-3 to TRBJ1-1; a weak D match, TRBD1 (5 bases). Trimming stripped 2 bases from V and 0 bases from J, with 16 bases between. Germline V gives CDR1 ENHRY, CDR2 SYGVKD. This CDR3 comprises 17 residues. CDR3: CAISEPPRGEMNTEAFF. The DNA of the CDR3 is TGTGCCATCAGTGAGCCTCCCCGGGGGGAGATGAACACTGAAGCTTTCTTT.

The chain carries TRBV28 and TRBJ1-4; 7 bases are shared with TRBD1. Trimming cost V 6 bases and J 0 bases; bases outside gene matches: 1. This CDR3 is built from 14 residues. The germline CDR1 and CDR2 sequences are MDHEN and SYDVKM. CDR3 in amino acids: CASRQGATNEKLFF. The CDR3 DNA sequence: TGTGCCAGCAGGCAGGGGGCAACTAATGAAAAACTGTTTTTT.

The chain carries TRBV2 and TRBJ2-2; the match to TRBD2 covers 8 bases. V was clipped by 6 bases and J by 6 bases; unmatched bases: 6. Germline V gene data show CDR1 as SNHLY and CDR2 as FYNNEI. This CDR3 is built from 14 residues. In DNA form, the CDR3 reads TGTGCCAGCAGGCAGCGGACTAGCCCCGGGGAGCTGTTTTTT. Encoded protein: CASRQRTSPGELFF. Looking up the rest from reference TRBV2 and TRBJ2-2 gives the full variable domain: EPEVTQTPSHQVTQMGQEVILRCVPISNHLYFYWYRQILGQKVEFLVSFYNNEISEKSEIFDDQFSVERPDGSNFTLKIRSTKLEDSAMYFCASRQRTSPGELFFGEGSRLTVL.

The chain uses TRBV10-3 and TRBJ2-2; TRBD2 aligns across 10 bases. The junction had 4 bases not matched to a gene; V was cut back by 3 bases and J by 6 bases. CDR3 size: 15 residues. Germline-derived CDR1 and CDR2 are ENHRY and SYGVKD. This chain's CDR3 is CAISEKRGGPGELFF. CDR3 nucleotide sequence: TGTGCCATCAGTGAAAAGCGGGGGGGCCCCGGGGAGCTGTTTTTT.

This clone was recorded only once. This chain joins TRBV29-1 and TRBJ2-3; tentatively, D is TRBD2 (5 bases). Per germline, CDR1 SQVTM and CDR2 ANQGSEA. This CDR3 contains 13 residues. V was shortened by 3 bases and J by 3 bases, with 10 bases between the two germline ends. The CDR3 sequence is CSVETGTTDTQYF. The CDR3 region has the DNA TGCAGCGTTGAGACGGGAACGACAGATACGCAGTATTTT.

This chain links TRBV7-9 with TRBJ2-7; D not resolved. The length of the CDR3 is 15 residues. V was shortened by 6 bases and J by 0 bases, with 15 bases between the two germline ends. The germline V gene has CDR1 SEHNR and CDR2 FQNEAQ (reference sequence). CDR3 in DNA: TGTGCCAGCAGTTCCCGCTCTAAGAGCTCCTACGAGCAGTACTTC. The encoded protein is CASSSRSKSSYEQYF. The whole variable domain, remainder taken from reference TRBV7-9 and TRBJ2-7, is DTGVSQNPRHKITKRGQNVTFRCDPISEHNRLYWYRQTLGQGPEFLTYFQNEAQLEKSRLLSDRFSAERPKGSFSTLEIQRTEQGDSAMYLCASSSRSKSSYEQYFGPGTRLTVT.

The V call is TRBV11-2, the J call TRBJ1-1; D is ambiguous. Germline assignment: CDR1 SGHAT and CDR2 FQNNGV. This CDR3 has 15 residues. The ends were cut back, 0 bases at V and 2 bases at J, with 10 bases in the middle. CDR3 amino acids: CASSLDLSSNTEAFF. CDR3 nucleotides: TGTGCCAGCAGCTTAGATCTCAGTTCTAACACTGAAGCTTTCTTT. Full variable domain (missing parts from reference TRBV11-2 and TRBJ1-1): EAGVAQSPRYKIIEKRQSVAFWCNPISGHATLYWYQQILGQGPKLLIQFQNNGVVDDSQLPKDRFSAERLKGVDSTLKIQPAKLEDSAVYLCASSLDLSSNTEAFFGQGTRLTVV.

The rearrangement joins TRBV28 to TRBJ1-5; D uncertain. Germline V gene sequence: CDR1 MDHEN, CDR2 SYDVKM. This CDR3 has 10 amino acids. Deletions cut 7 bases from V and 7 bases from J, with 5 bases between. The CDR3 sequence: CASNSQPQHF. The CDR3 DNA reads TGTGCCAGCAATTCACAGCCCCAGCATTTT. Full variable domain (missing parts from reference TRBV28 and TRBJ1-5): DVKVTQSSRYLVKRTGEKVFLECVQDMDHENMFWYRQDPGLGLRLIYFSYDVKMKEKGDIPEGYSVSREKKERFSLILESASTNQTSMYLCASNSQPQHFGDGTRLSIL.

V gene TRBV28 combines with J gene TRBJ2-1; 14 bases are shared with TRBD2. The J segment lost 6 bases and the V segment lost 4 bases, leaving 8 bases of the junction unmatched. Germline V gene data show CDR1 as MDHEN and CDR2 as SYDVKM. The CDR3 contains 17 residues. The CDR3 DNA sequence: TGTGCCAGCAGTTCCTACCCCGGGACTAGCGGGAGCAATGAGCAGTTCTTC. This gives the protein CASSSYPGTSGSNEQFF.

For this clone: The junction departs from germline at one end; a sequencing error may be responsible. V usage is TRBV7-7 and J usage is TRBJ2-5; no reliable D call. CDR3 length equals 14 residues. The V gene's germline CDR1 is SSHAT and CDR2 FNYEAQ (reference sequence). The chain's CDR3 is CASSLDEEPETQYF. Written as DNA, the CDR3 is TGTGCTAGCAGCCTAGATGAGGAGCCCGAGACCCAGTACTTC.